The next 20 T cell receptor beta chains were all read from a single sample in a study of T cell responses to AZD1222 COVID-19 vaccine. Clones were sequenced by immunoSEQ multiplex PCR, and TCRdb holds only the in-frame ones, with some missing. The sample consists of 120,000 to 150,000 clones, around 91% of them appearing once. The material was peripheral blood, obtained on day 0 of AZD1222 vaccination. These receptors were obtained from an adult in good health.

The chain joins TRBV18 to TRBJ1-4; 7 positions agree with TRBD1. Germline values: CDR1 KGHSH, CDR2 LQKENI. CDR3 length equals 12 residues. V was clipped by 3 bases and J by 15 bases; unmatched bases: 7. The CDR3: CASSPQGDIMFF. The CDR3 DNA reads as TGTGCCAGCTCACCGCAGGGGGACATTATGTTTTTT. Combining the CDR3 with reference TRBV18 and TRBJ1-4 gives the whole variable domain NAGVMQNPRHLVRRRGQEARLRCSPMKGHSHVYWYRQLPEEGLKFMVYLQKENIIDESGMPKERFSAEFPKEGPSILRIQQVVRGDSAAYFCASSPQGDIMFFGSGTQLSVL.

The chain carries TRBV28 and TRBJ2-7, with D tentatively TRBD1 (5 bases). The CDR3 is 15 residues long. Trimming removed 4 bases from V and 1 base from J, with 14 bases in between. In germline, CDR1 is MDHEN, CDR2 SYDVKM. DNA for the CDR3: TGTGCCAGCAGTTGGACGCCTGCAGGGTCCTACGAGCAGTACTTC. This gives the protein CASSWTPAGSYEQYF. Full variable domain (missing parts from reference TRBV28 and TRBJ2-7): DVKVTQSSRYLVKRTGEKVFLECVQDMDHENMFWYRQDPGLGLRLIYFSYDVKMKEKGDIPEGYSVSREKKERFSLILESASTNQTSMYLCASSWTPAGSYEQYFGPGTRLTVT.

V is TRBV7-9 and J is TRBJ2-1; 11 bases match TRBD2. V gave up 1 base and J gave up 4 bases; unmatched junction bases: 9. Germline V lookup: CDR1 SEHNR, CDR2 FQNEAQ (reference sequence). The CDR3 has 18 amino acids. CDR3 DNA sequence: TGTGCCAGCAGCTTAGTGCCGGGACTAGCGGCCTTATACAATGAGCAGTTCTTC. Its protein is CASSLVPGLAALYNEQFF.

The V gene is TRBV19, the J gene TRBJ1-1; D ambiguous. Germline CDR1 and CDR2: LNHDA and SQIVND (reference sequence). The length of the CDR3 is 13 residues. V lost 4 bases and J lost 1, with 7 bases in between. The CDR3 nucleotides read TGTGCCAGTAGTACCTCAGAGAACACTGAAGCTTTCTTT. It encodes CASSTSENTEAFF.

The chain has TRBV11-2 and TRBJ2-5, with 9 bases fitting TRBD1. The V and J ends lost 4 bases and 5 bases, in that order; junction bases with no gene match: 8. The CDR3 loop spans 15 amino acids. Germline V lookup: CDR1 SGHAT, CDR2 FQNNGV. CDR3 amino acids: CASSSTGGGEETQYF. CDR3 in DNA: TGTGCCAGCAGCTCCACAGGGGGCGGCGAGGAGACCCAGTACTTC.

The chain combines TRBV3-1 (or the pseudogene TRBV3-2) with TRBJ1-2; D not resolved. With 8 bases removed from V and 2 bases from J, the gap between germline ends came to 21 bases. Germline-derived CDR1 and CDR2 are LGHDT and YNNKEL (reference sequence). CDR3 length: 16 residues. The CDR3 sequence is CASGDSWQKFNYGYTF. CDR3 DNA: TGTGCCAGCGGGGATTCTTGGCAGAAATTCAACTATGGCTACACCTTC.

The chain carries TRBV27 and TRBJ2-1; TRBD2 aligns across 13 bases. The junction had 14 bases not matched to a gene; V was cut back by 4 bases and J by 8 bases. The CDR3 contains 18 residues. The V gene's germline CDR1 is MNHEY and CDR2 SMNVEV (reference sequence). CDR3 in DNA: TGTGCCAGCAGTTACGGGGGACTAGCGGGGAGAGGGGGTTATGAGCAGTTCTTC. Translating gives CASSYGGLAGRGGYEQFF.

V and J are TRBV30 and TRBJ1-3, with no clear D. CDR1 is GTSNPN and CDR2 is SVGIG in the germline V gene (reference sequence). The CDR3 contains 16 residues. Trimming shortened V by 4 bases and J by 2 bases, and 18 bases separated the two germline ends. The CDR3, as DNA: TGTGCCTGGACCAGGCGACAAGGCCTGGCTGGAAACACCATATATTTT. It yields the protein CAWTRRQGLAGNTIYF.

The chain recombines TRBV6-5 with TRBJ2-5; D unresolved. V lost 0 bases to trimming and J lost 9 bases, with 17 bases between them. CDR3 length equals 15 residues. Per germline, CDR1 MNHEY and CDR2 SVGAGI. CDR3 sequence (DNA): TGTGCCAGCAGTTACTCGATTAAAGGCCTTGGGGCCCAGTACTTC. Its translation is CASSYSIKGLGAQYF.

The CDR3 sequence is CASSLSGQGFNQPQHF. In DNA, the CDR3 is TGTGCCAGCAGTTTATCAGGACAGGGGTTCAATCAGCCCCAGCATTTT. V gene TRBV28 combines with J gene TRBJ1-5, with 9 bases aligning to TRBD1. The CDR3 spans 16 residues. Germline V gives CDR1 MDHEN, CDR2 SYDVKM. With 1 base clipped from V and 3 bases from J, the junction kept 4 bases outside the gene matches.

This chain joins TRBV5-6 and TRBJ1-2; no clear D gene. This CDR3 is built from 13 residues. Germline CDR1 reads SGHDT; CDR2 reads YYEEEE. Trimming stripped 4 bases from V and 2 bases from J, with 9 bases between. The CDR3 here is CASSSVRNYGYTF. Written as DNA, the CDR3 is TGTGCCAGCAGCAGTGTTCGCAACTATGGCTACACCTTC.

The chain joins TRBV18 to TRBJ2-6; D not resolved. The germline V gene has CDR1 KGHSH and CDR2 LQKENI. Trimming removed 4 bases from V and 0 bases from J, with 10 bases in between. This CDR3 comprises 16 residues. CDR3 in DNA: TGTGCCAGCTCACTCACCGTAGACTCTGGGGCCAACGTCCTGACTTTC. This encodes CASSLTVDSGANVLTF.

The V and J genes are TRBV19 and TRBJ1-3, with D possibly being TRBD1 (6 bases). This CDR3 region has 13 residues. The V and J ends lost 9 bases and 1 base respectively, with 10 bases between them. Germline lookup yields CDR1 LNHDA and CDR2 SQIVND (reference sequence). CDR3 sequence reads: CASHRVSGNTIYF. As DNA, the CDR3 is TGTGCCAGCCACAGGGTTTCTGGAAACACCATATATTTT.

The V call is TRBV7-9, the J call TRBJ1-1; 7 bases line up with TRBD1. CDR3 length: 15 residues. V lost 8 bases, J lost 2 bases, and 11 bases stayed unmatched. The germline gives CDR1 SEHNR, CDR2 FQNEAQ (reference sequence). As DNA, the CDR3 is TGTGCCAGCCCGGGATACAGGGGATTAAACACTGAAGCTTTCTTT. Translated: CASPGYRGLNTEAFF.

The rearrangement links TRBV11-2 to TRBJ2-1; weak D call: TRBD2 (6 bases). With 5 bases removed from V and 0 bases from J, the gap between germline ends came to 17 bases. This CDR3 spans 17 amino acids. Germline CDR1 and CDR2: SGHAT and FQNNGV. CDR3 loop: CASSPRLDGGSYNEQFF. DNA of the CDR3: TGTGCCAGCAGCCCAAGGCTGGACGGGGGCTCCTACAATGAGCAGTTCTTC.

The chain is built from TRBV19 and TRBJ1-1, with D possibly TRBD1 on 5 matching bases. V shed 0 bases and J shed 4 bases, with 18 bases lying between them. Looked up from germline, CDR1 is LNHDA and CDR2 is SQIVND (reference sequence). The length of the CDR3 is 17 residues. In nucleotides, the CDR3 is TGTGCCAGTAGTATAGATCTATGGGGCGGCGGAGGCACTGAAGCTTTCTTT. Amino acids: CASSIDLWGGGGTEAFF.

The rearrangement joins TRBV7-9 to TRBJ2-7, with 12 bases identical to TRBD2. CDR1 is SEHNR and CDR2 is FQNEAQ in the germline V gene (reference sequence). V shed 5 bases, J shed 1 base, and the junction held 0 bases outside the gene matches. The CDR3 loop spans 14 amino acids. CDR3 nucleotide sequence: TGTGCCAGCAGCGGGACTAGCGGGTCCTACGAGCAGTACTTC. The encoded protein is CASSGTSGSYEQYF.

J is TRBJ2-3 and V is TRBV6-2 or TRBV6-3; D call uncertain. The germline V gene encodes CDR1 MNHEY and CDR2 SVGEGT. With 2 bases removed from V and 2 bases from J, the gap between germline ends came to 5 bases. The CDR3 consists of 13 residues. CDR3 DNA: TGTGCCAGCAGTTACGGGAACACAGATACGCAGTATTTT. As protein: CASSYGNTDTQYF.

The CDR3, as DNA: TGCGCCAGCAGTGACGGGGACCCGGGCACAGATACGCAGTATTTT. It yields the protein CASSDGDPGTDTQYF. V usage is TRBV10-1 and J usage is TRBJ2-3; D might be TRBD1 or TRBD2, each matching 5 bases. Between the trimmed V and J ends, which lost 3 bases and 1 base, there was a span of 11 bases. This CDR3 has 15 residues. Per the germline V gene, CDR1 is WNHNN and CDR2 is SYGVQD (reference sequence).

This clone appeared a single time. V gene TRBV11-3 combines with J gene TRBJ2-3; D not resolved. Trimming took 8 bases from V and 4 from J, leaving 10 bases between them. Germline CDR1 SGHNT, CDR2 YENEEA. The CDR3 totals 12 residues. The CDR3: CASGPRADTQYF. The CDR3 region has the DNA TGTGCCAGCGGGCCTAGGGCAGATACGCAGTATTTT.